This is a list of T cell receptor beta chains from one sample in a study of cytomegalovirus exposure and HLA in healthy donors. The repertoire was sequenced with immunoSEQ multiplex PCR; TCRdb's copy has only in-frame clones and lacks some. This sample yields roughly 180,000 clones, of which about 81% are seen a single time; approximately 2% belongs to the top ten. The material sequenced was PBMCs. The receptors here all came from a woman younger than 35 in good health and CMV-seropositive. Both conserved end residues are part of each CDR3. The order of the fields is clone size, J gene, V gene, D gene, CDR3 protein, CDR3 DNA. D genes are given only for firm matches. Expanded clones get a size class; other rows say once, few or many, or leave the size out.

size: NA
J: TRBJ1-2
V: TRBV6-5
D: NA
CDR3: CASRNTGIGGYTF
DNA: TGTGCCAGCAGGAACACGGGAATCGGCGGCTACACCTTC

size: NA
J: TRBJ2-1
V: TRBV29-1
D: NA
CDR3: CSVDLSYSYNEQFF
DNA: TGCAGCGTTGATTTGAGTTACTCCTACAATGAGCAGTTCTTC

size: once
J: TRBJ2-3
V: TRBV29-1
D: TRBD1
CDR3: CSVEPGTGVSSTDTQYF
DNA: TGCAGCGTTGAACCCGGGACAGGGGTATCTAGCACAGATACGCAGTATTTT

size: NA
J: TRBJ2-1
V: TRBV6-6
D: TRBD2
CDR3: CASSRLAAPYNEQFF
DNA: TGTGCCAGCAGTCGACTAGCGGCCCCCTACAATGAGCAGTTCTTC

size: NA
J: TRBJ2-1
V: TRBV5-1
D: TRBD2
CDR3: CASSLGGLAGLTTYNEQFF
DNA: TGCGCCAGCAGCTTGGGCGGACTAGCGGGCCTGACCACCTACAATGAGCAGTTCTTC

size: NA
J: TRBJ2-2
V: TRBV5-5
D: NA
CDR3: CASSQDHEPGELFF
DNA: TGTGCCAGCAGCCAAGATCATGAGCCCGGGGAGCTGTTTTTT

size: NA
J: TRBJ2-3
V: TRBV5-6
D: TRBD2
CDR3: CASKIAGGLTDTQYF
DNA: TGTGCCAGCAAAATAGCGGGGGGTCTCACAGATACGCAGTATTTT

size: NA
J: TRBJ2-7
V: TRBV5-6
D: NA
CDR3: CASSVTGHGEYEQYF
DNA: TGTGCCAGCAGCGTGACGGGACACGGTGAATACGAGCAGTACTTC

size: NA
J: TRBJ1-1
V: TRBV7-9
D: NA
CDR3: CASSSLRGRDMSNTEAFF
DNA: TGTGCCAGCAGCTCCCTCAGGGGAAGGGATATGAGTAACACTGAAGCTTTCTTT

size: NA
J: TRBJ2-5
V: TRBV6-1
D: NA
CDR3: CASSESRGYRQETQYF
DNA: TGTGCCAGCAGTGAGTCTCGAGGATATCGGCAAGAGACCCAGTACTTC

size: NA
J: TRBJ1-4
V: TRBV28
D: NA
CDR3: CASSLRAATNEKLFF
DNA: TGTGCCAGCAGTTTGAGGGCAGCAACTAATGAAAAACTGTTTTTT

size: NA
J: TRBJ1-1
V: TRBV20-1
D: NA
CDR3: CSARDGVRAFF
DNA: TGCAGTGCTAGAGACGGGGTCCGGGCTTTCTTT

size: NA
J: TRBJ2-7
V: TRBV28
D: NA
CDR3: CASSRLDSSYEQYF
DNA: TGTGCCAGCAGCCGTCTGGACAGCTCCTACGAGCAGTACTTC

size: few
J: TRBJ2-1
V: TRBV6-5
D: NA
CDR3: CASSEQVSYNEQFF
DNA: TGTGCCAGCAGTGAACAGGTCTCCTACAATGAGCAGTTCTTC

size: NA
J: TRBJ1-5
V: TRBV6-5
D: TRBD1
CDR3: CASSPGGLSNQPQHF
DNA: TGTGCCAGCAGCCCAGGGGGCTTAAGCAATCAGCCCCAGCATTTT

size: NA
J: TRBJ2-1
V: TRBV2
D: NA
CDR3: CASFRSSYNEQFF
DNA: TGTGCCTCCTTCCGGAGCTCCTACAATGAGCAGTTCTTC

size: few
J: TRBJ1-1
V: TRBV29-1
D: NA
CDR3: CSVEKGSNTEAFF
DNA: TGCAGCGTTGAAAAGGGGTCTAACACTGAAGCTTTCTTT

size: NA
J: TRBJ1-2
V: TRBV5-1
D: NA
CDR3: CASSLSGSWGLEEGYTF
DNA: TGCGCCAGCAGCTTAAGTGGTAGTTGGGGCTTGGAAGAAGGCTACACCTTC

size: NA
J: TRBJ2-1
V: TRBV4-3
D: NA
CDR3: CASSQWGTPGNEQFF
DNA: TGCGCCAGCAGCCAATGGGGGACTCCAGGGAATGAGCAGTTCTTC

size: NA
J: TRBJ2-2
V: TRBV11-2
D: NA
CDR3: CASNLLGQGTGELFF
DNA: TGTGCCAGCAACTTATTGGGACAAGGCACCGGGGAGCTGTTTTTT

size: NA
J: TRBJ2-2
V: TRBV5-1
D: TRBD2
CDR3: CASSGGATSAGELFF
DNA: TGCGCCAGCTCGGGGGGGGCAACCTCAGCCGGGGAGCTGTTTTTT

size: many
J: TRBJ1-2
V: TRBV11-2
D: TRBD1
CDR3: CASSLGNRDRGYGYTF
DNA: TGTGCCAGCAGCTTAGGAAACCGGGACAGAGGGTATGGCTACACCTTC

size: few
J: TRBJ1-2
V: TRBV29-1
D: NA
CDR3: CSVEARVPYGYTF
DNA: TGCAGCGTTGAAGCTCGAGTCCCTTATGGCTACACCTTC

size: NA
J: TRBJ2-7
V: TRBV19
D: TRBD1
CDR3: CASSTGTGYEQYF
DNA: TGTGCCAGTAGTACCGGGACAGGCTACGAGCAGTACTTC

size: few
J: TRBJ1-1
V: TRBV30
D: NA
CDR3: CAWSVAWRAFF
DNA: TGTGCCTGGAGTGTTGCTTGGAGGGCTTTCTTT

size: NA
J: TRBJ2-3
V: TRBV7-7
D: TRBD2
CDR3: CASSPAGGAGDTQYF
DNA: TGTGCCAGCAGCCCGGCGGGGGGGGCCGGGGATACGCAGTATTTT

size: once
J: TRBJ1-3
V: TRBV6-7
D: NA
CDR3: CASSYRRGQLDSGNTIYF
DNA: TGTGCCAGCAGTTACCGAAGGGGTCAATTGGACTCTGGAAACACCATATATTTT

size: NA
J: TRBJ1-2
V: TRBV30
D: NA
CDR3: CAWSAFGIYGYTF
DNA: TGTGCCTGGAGTGCATTCGGTATCTATGGCTACACCTTC

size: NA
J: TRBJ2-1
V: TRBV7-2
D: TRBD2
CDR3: CASSPRGGLAGGFSNEQFF
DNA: TGTGCCAGCAGCCCCCGCGGTGGTTTAGCGGGGGGATTTTCGAATGAGCAGTTCTTC

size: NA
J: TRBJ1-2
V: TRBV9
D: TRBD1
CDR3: CASSVRTGANYGYTF
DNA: TGTGCCAGCAGCGTAAGGACAGGAGCTAACTATGGCTACACCTTC

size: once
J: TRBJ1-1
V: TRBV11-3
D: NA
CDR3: CASSSGVANTEAFF
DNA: TGTGCCAGCAGCTCAGGGGTTGCGAACACTGAAGCTTTCTTT

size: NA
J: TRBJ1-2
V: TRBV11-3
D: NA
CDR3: CASSRTGTYGYTF
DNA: TGTGCCAGCAGCCGTACGGGAACATATGGCTACACCTTC

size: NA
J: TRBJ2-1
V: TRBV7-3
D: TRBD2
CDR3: CASSFFGGVLNEQFF
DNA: TGTGCCAGCAGCTTCTTCGGGGGGGTTCTCAATGAGCAGTTCTTC

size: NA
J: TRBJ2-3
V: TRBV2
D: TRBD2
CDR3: CASRGAFSGGARDTQYF
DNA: TGTGCCAGCAGAGGGGCGTTTAGCGGGGGGGCCAGAGATACGCAGTATTTT

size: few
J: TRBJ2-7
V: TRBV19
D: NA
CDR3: CASSISRDYEQYF
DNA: TGTGCCAGTAGTATTTCTCGGGACTACGAGCAGTACTTC

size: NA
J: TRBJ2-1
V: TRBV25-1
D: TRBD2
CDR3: CASSATPRLAGAYNEQFF
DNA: TGTGCCAGCAGTGCTACTCCCAGACTAGCGGGGGCATACAATGAGCAGTTCTTC

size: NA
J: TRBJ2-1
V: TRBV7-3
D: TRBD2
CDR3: CASSLIAGHNEQFF
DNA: TGTGCCAGCAGCTTAATAGCGGGGCACAATGAGCAGTTCTTC

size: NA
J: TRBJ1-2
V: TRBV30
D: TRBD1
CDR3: CAWDRVSGGYTF
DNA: TGTGCCTGGGACAGGGTATCGGGAGGCTACACCTTC

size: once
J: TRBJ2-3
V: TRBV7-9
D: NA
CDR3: CASSLVSGTDTQYF
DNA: TGTGCCAGCAGCTTAGTCAGCGGCACAGATACGCAGTATTTT

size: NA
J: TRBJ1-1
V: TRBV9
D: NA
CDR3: CASSARGSTEAFF
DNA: TGTGCCAGCAGCGCAAGGGGATCCACTGAAGCTTTCTTT

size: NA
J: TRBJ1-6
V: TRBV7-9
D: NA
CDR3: CASSLVDQGGSPLHF
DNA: TGTGCCAGCAGCTTAGTTGACCAGGGTGGTTCACCCCTCCACTTT

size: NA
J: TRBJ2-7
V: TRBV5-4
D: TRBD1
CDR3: CASSFWDRAHEQYF
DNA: TGTGCCAGCAGCTTTTGGGACAGGGCCCACGAGCAGTACTTC

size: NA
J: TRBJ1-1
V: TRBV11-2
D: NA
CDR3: CASSLAGGRDTEAFF
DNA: TGTGCCAGCAGCTTAGCGGGGGGACGGGACACTGAAGCTTTCTTT

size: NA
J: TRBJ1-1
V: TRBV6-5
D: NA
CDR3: CASSYSLGGMTFF
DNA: TGTGCCAGCAGTTACTCGCTGGGGGGGATGACTTTCTTT

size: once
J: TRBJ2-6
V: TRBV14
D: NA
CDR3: CASSQLYSGANVLTF
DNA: TGTGCCAGCAGCCAACTCTACTCTGGGGCCAACGTCCTGACTTTC

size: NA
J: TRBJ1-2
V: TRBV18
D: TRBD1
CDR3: CASQDRVGGYTF
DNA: TGTGCCAGTCAGGACAGGGTAGGAGGCTACACCTTC

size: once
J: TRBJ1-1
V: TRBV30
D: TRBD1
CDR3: CATVDRGLGAFF
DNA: TGTGCCACCGTAGACAGGGGACTTGGTGCTTTCTTT

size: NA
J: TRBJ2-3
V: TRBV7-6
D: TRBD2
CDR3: CASSSTSGHTQYF
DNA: TGTGCCAGCAGCTCAACTAGCGGGCATACGCAGTATTTT

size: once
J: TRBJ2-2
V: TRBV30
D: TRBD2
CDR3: CAWIIGGVNTGELFF
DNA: TGTGCCTGGATTATCGGGGGGGTAAACACCGGGGAGCTGTTTTTT

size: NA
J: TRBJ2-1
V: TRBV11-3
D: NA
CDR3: CASSLGGYYPYNEQFF
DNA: TGTGCCAGCAGCTTAGGTGGGTACTACCCCTACAATGAGCAGTTCTTC

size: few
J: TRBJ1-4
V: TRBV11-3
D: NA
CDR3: CASSPEVGNEKLFF
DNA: TGTGCCAGCAGCCCGGAGGTGGGGAATGAAAAACTGTTTTTT

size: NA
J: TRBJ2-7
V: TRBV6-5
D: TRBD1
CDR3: CASSRGQGTGEQYF
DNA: TGTGCCAGCAGCCGAGGACAGGGAACAGGCGAGCAGTACTTC

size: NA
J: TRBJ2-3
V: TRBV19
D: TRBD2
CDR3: CASSIPGLAGGPSKDTQYF
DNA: TGTGCCAGTAGTATTCCGGGACTAGCGGGGGGGCCGAGTAAAGATACGCAGTATTTT

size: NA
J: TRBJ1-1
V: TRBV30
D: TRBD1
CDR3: CAWSETGATEAFF
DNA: TGTGCCTGGAGTGAGACAGGGGCCACTGAAGCTTTCTTT

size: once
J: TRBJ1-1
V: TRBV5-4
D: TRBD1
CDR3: CASSLQTGSTEAFF
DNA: TGTGCCAGCAGCCTACAGACAGGGAGTACTGAAGCTTTCTTT

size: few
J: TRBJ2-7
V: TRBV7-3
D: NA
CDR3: CASSKSTGPSYEQYF
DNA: TGTGCCAGCAGCAAAAGCACAGGTCCTTCTTACGAGCAGTACTTC

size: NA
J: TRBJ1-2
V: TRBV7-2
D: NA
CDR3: CASSPRVIGYGYTF
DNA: TGTGCCAGCAGCCCGAGGGTGATCGGCTATGGCTACACCTTC

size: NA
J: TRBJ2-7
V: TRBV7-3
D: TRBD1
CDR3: CASSLTGGRGEQYF
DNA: TGTGCCAGCAGCTTAACAGGGGGCAGAGGCGAGCAGTACTTC